The 16 T cell receptor beta chains presented below share a single source sample, sequenced in a study of T-cell reconstitution after alpha-beta-depleted transplantation in children. A TCRbeta library incorporating unique molecular identifiers was prepared. TCRdb itself ran the PCR reads through MiXCR, one entry per CDR3 protein. The data show over 550,000 distinct CDR3 sequences, with 8% to 11% seen just once and less than 5% held by the top ten. The material was PBMCs from the stem cell graft donor, obtained from the stem cell graft. The receptors shown here come from a human donor who donated a stem cell graft to a child with acute myeloid leukemia.

This clonotype has only a few counts. The V and J genes are TRBV10-3 and TRBJ2-7; 9 bases are shared with TRBD2. V dropped 2 bases and J dropped 8; count of bases not matched to a gene: 10. The germline V gene encodes CDR1 ENHRY and CDR2 SYGVKD. The CDR3 spans 15 residues. CDR3 residues: CAISETTSGPLQQYF. CDR3 DNA sequence: TGTGCCATCAGTGAGACGACTAGCGGACCCCTGCAGCAGTACTTC.

The table lists this clonotype with a few counts. The chain recombines TRBV10-3 with TRBJ2-7, with TRBD2 matching 13 bases. The germline gives CDR1 ENHRY, CDR2 SYGVKD. The CDR3 sequence is 17 residues long. The trim removed 7 bases at V and 3 bases at J, leaving 12 bases unmatched. This chain's CDR3 is CAIKGLAGPPTGYEQYF. The DNA of the CDR3 is TGTGCCATCAAGGGACTAGCGGGACCCCCCACCGGCTACGAGCAGTACTTC.

This sequence joins TRBV19 and TRBJ2-3, with 9 bases aligning to TRBD2. CDR3 size: 16 residues. The germline V gene has CDR1 LNHDA and CDR2 SQIVND (reference sequence). J lost 3 bases, V lost 5 bases, and 9 bases had no gene match. CDR3 residues: CASSGIAGARTDTQYF. The CDR3 region has the DNA TGTGCCAGTAGTGGGATAGCGGGAGCCAGGACAGATACGCAGTATTTT.

This rearrangement joins TRBV10-3 to TRBJ1-6; D is perhaps TRBD1 (5 bases). This CDR3 spans 14 amino acids. The germline V gene encodes CDR1 ENHRY and CDR2 SYGVKD. V was cut by 4 bases and J by 8 bases, with 12 bases left in between. In DNA form, the CDR3 reads TGTGCCATCAGTGCGAGCAGGGCGGATTCACCCCTCCACTTT. This translates into CAISASRADSPLHF.

This clonotype showed up many times. The J gene is TRBJ2-7, the V gene TRBV20-1; D unresolved. The CDR3 is made up of 15 amino acids. Germline V gene sequence: CDR1 DFQATT, CDR2 SNEGSKA (reference sequence). V shed 0 bases and J shed 9 bases, with 21 bases lying between them. For the CDR3, the DNA is TGCAGTGCTAGAGATAGCACAGAGAAGTCCACGGCGCAGTACTTC. Translated, it gives CSARDSTEKSTAQYF.

This clonotype appeared a few times. Sequence at one end of the junction differs from germline and may be a read error. The rearrangement links TRBV14 to TRBJ1-1; 7 bases agree with TRBD1. The CDR3 is 10 amino acids. Germline lookup yields CDR1 SGHDN and CDR2 FVKESK. The CDR3 region has the DNA TGTGCCAGCAGCGAAAGGGACAGAACCTTT. Its translation: CASSERDRTF.

As DNA, the CDR3 is TGCAGCGTTGAAGTGGGGGGACGGTTGAACACTGAAGCTTTCTTT. Translating gives CSVEVGGRLNTEAFF. The genes are TRBV29-1 and TRBJ1-1, with D tentatively TRBD1 (5 bases). The V gene's germline CDR1 is SQVTM and CDR2 ANQGSEA. The CDR3 extends over 15 amino acids. Trimming cost V 1 base and J 0 bases, with 12 bases left between them.

This clonotype was seen many times. The genes are TRBV7-3 and TRBJ2-3; 7 bases line up with TRBD2. The length of the CDR3 is 16 residues. Germline V CDR1 and CDR2: SGHTA, FQGTGA. The V and J ends lost 2 bases and 2 bases, in that order; junction bases with no gene match: 7. The CDR3 nucleotides read TGTGCCAGCAGCTTATATGGCGGGAGTATCACAGATACGCAGTATTTT. This sequence encodes CASSLYGGSITDTQYF.

This clonotype was observed a handful of times. The chain recombines TRBV24-1 with TRBJ2-3; possible D gene TRBD2, 6 bases. Trimming took 4 bases from V and 4 from J, leaving 20 bases between them. There are 17 residues in the CDR3. CDR1 is KGHDR, CDR2 SFDVKD, per germline. The CDR3 region is CATSDPGLPDGSDTQYF. Here the CDR3 DNA reads TGTGCCACCAGTGACCCGGGACTCCCGGATGGGTCAGATACGCAGTATTTT.

This clonotype was found many times. This chain connects TRBV5-6 to TRBJ2-1; TRBD2 agrees at 7 bases. CDR3 length: 15 amino acids. Germline V gives CDR1 SGHDT, CDR2 YYEEEE. With 1 base clipped from V and 5 bases from J, the junction kept 6 bases outside the gene matches. The CDR3 here is CASSLQETSNNEQFF. CDR3 bases: TGTGCCAGCAGCTTGCAGGAGACTAGCAACAATGAGCAGTTCTTC.

In its sample, this clonotype was seen many times. V gene TRBV6-1 combines with J gene TRBJ2-3; 11 nucleotides line up with TRBD2. The CDR3 sequence is 18 residues long. Trimming at V came to 0 bases and at J to 0 bases, leaving 5 bases not matched to a gene. Germline V gives CDR1 MNHNS, CDR2 SASEGT. CDR3: CASSEASGRAYSTDTQYF. CDR3 coding DNA: TGTGCCAGCAGTGAAGCTAGCGGGAGGGCCTATAGCACAGATACGCAGTATTTT.

In its sample, this clonotype was seen many times. The CDR3 here is CASTQREGYNEQFF. As DNA, the CDR3 is TGTGCCAGCACCCAGCGGGAGGGCTACAATGAGCAGTTCTTC. The chain uses TRBV6-2 or TRBV6-3 and TRBJ2-1, with TRBD2 matching over 10 bases. The trim removed 7 bases at V and 3 bases at J, leaving 3 bases unmatched. This CDR3 is 14 amino acids long. Per the germline V gene, CDR1 is MNHEY and CDR2 is SVGEGT.

In its sample, this clonotype was seen many times. V and J are TRBV29-1 and TRBJ2-7, with 9 bases that match TRBD1. Trimming removed 3 bases from V and 2 bases from J; junction bases left unmatched: 5. Germline CDR1 SQVTM, CDR2 ANQGSEA. The CDR3 runs 14 residues. The CDR3 DNA is TGCAGCGTTGAGAGGGGACAGGGCGCCTACGAGCAGTACTTC. Protein sequence: CSVERGQGAYEQYF.

In this sample, this clonotype turned up many times. The chain is built from TRBV20-1 and TRBJ2-7; the D gene could be TRBD1 or TRBD2 (7 bases each). The V gene lost 3 bases and the J gene lost 2 bases, with 14 bases spanning the gap. From germline, CDR1 is DFQATT and CDR2 SNEGSKA (reference sequence). The CDR3 is made up of 14 amino acids. The CDR3 region is CSARGGQGAYEQYF. CDR3 DNA sequence: TGCAGTGCTAGGGGGGGGCAGGGGGCCTACGAGCAGTACTTC.

This clonotype was seen more than once but under ten times. The rearrangement uses TRBV15 and TRBJ1-2; D gene ambiguous. Deletions cut 1 base from V and 4 bases from J, with 7 bases between. The CDR3 is 13 amino acids. Germline V gene lookup returns CDR1 LNHNV and CDR2 YYDKDF (reference sequence). CDR3 region: CATSRGGGYGYTF. Written as DNA, the CDR3 is TGTGCCACCAGCAGAGGAGGCGGCTATGGCTACACCTTC. The whole variable domain, remainder taken from reference TRBV15 and TRBJ1-2, is DAMVIQNPRYQVTQFGKPVTLSCSQTLNHNVMYWYQQKSSQAPKLLFHYYDKDFNNEADTPDNFQSRRPNTSFCFLDIRSPGLGDTAMYLCATSRGGGYGYTFGSGTRLTVV.

The chain employs TRBV6-5 and TRBJ2-3; the D is unclear. The germline CDR1 and CDR2 sequences are MNHEY and SVGAGI. Trimming shortened V by 2 bases and J by 1 base, and 10 bases separated the two germline ends. The CDR3 loop spans 15 amino acids. DNA of the CDR3: TGTGCCAGCAGTTACAAGGGCACACGCACAGATACGCAGTATTTT. Protein: CASSYKGTRTDTQYF.